This record looks at one T cell receptor (beta chain) sequence and its context. Its antigen is undetermined. This sample was included in a study of cytomegalovirus exposure and HLA in healthy donors. Study-wide background: A data release that came early held roughly 80 million unique TCRs from HLA-typed donors.

PCR primers comprised 60 Vbeta and 13 Jbeta primers. Using immunoSEQ multiplex PCR, the repertoire was profiled, and TCRdb retains in-frame clones only, with some absent. The table for this sample gives 95,000 to 150,000 clones. Findings and caveats of the study: Looking again later, the authors saw that most CMV-associated TCR beta chains seemed HLA-restricted. Previous analysis showed most TCR beta V segments were productive about 87% or about 30% of the time.

Germline lookup yields CDR1 SGHDT and CDR2 YYEEEE. The CDR3 runs 15 residues. V lost 0 bases to trimming and J lost 7 bases; unmatched junction nucleotides: 7. Sequenced: PBMCs. This chain connects TRBV5-6 to TRBJ2-1; 7 nucleotides line up with TRBD2. This TCR was sampled from a man aged 18 to 35 in good health and CMV-seronegative. CDR3 in DNA: TGTGCCAGCAGCTTGGTGAAAGGACTAGTGAATGAGCAGTTCTTC. Translating it yields CASSLVKGLVNEQFF.